The rows below give T cell receptor beta chains drawn from one sample of a study of T cell responses to AZD1222 COVID-19 vaccine. This table comes from immunoSEQ multiplex PCR, and its TCRdb copy is limited to in-frame clones, with some not included. The table has roughly 100,000 clones, around nine tenths seen once; the top ten hold under 3%. Sequencing used peripheral blood, obtained on day 0 of AZD1222 vaccination. These receptors were obtained from an adult in good health. The CDR3 runs from the conserved cysteine through the conserved F or W. D genes are given only for firm matches. Expanded clones are given a class, and other clones once, few, many or no size at all.

CDR3aa | CDR3nt | j_gene | abundance | v_gene | d_gene
CASSQELVLTGELFF | TGCGCCAGCAGCCAAGAACTAGTCCTCACCGGGGAGCTGTTTTTT | TRBJ2-2 | - | TRBV4-1 | -
CASSDQGSYNEQFF | TGTGCCAGCAGTGATCAGGGGTCCTACAATGAGCAGTTCTTC | TRBJ2-1 | - | TRBV2 | -
CASSFRLRNEQFF | TGCGCCAGCAGCTTTAGACTACGGAATGAGCAGTTCTTC | TRBJ2-1 | few | TRBV5-1 | -
CASSPRQNPQEQYF | TGTGCCAGCAGCCCGAGACAGAACCCGCAGGAGCAGTACTTC | TRBJ2-7 | - | TRBV7-9 | -
CASSLVRVNTQYF | TGTGCCAGCAGCTTAGTGAGGGTAAATACGCAGTATTTT | TRBJ2-3 | once | TRBV7-9 | -
CASSSPDGNYGYTF | TGTGCCAGCAGTTCCCCGGACGGTAACTATGGCTACACCTTC | TRBJ1-2 | - | TRBV28 | -
CASSLGWGQGYEQYF | TGCGCCAGCAGCTTGGGTTGGGGACAGGGCTACGAGCAGTACTTC | TRBJ2-7 | - | TRBV5-1 | TRBD1
CASSPIDEVNTEAFF | TGTGCCAGCTCCCCAATCGACGAGGTGAACACTGAAGCTTTCTTT | TRBJ1-1 | - | TRBV18 | -
CASSKDSSGANVLTF | TGCGCCAGCAGCAAAGACAGCTCTGGGGCCAACGTCCTGACTTTC | TRBJ2-6 | - | TRBV4-1 | -
CASSQDPGQGSSPLHF | TGTGCCAGCAGCCAAGACCCGGGACAGGGGAGTTCACCCCTCCACTTT | TRBJ1-6 | - | TRBV3-1/TRBV3-2 | TRBD1
CASSQEVGESQPQHF | TGTGCCAGCAGCCAAGAGGTGGGAGAAAGCCAGCCCCAGCATTTT | TRBJ1-5 | - | TRBV3-1/TRBV3-2 | -
CASSLWSGSSYEQYF | TGCGCCAGCAGCTTGTGGTCAGGTTCCTCCTACGAGCAGTACTTC | TRBJ2-7 | once | TRBV5-1 | -
CASSYDRDYIQPQHF | TGTGCCAGCAGTTACGACAGAGACTACATTCAGCCCCAGCATTTT | TRBJ1-5 | - | TRBV6-2/TRBV6-3 | -
CSAGGNSPLHF | TGCAGTGCCGGGGGGAATTCACCCCTCCACTTT | TRBJ1-6 | - | TRBV20-1 | -
CASSVFSSGSFTDTQYF | TGTGCCAGCAGCGTCTTCTCTAGCGGGAGCTTCACAGATACGCAGTATTTT | TRBJ2-3 | - | TRBV2 | TRBD2
CSARGGQTQYF | TGCAGTGCTAGAGGGGGACAGACCCAGTACTTC | TRBJ2-5 | - | TRBV20-1 | -
CASSPDSSYGYTF | TGTGCCAGCAGTCCGGACAGTTCCTATGGCTACACCTTC | TRBJ1-2 | - | TRBV2 | -
CATSRVNGELFF | TGTGCCACCAGCAGAGTCAACGGGGAGCTGTTTTTT | TRBJ2-2 | - | TRBV15 | -
CASSSGGNQPQHF | TGTGCCAGTAGTTCCGGGGGAAATCAGCCCCAGCATTTT | TRBJ1-5 | - | TRBV19 | -
CASSKARGRATDTQYF | TGTGCCAGCAGCAAAGCCCGGGGGCGCGCCACAGATACGCAGTATTTT | TRBJ2-3 | - | TRBV21-1 | -
CASSYSSGGGGNTIYF | TGTGCCAGCAGCTATTCATCAGGGGGTGGCGGAAACACCATATATTTT | TRBJ1-3 | - | TRBV11-2 | TRBD1
CASVFLWTSGMANTGELFF | TGTGCCAGCGTTTTCTTGTGGACTAGCGGGATGGCGAACACCGGGGAGCTGTTTTTT | TRBJ2-2 | - | TRBV7-8 | TRBD2
CASSAGLGPSSGNTIYF | TGTGCCAGCAGCGCCGGATTGGGACCGAGCTCTGGAAACACCATATATTTT | TRBJ1-3 | - | TRBV9 | -
CASRGAEQGYEKLFF | TGTGCCAGCAGGGGGGCAGAGCAGGGGTATGAAAAACTGTTTTTT | TRBJ1-4 | - | TRBV6-5 | -
CASSSRGSATGEQYF | TGTGCCAGCAGCTCTAGGGGGAGCGCTACGGGGGAGCAGTACTTC | TRBJ2-7 | - | TRBV11-3 | -
CAVQETQYF | TGTGCCGTCCAAGAGACCCAGTACTTC | TRBJ2-5 | - | TRBV24-1 | -
CASSPQGTYNYGYTF | TGTGCCAGCAGCCCACAGGGAACCTATAACTATGGCTACACCTTC | TRBJ1-2 | - | TRBV5-4 | -
CASSPDSGLAGVETQYF | TGTGCCAGCAGCCCAGACTCGGGGCTAGCGGGAGTGGAGACCCAGTACTTC | TRBJ2-5 | - | TRBV6-2/TRBV6-3 | TRBD2
CASSYSEGNTIYF | TGTGCCAGCAGTTACTCCGAGGGTAACACCATATATTTT | TRBJ1-3 | - | TRBV6-6 | -
CASSLGGSGGELFF | TGTGCCAGCAGCTTAGGCGGGAGCGGCGGGGAGCTGTTTTTT | TRBJ2-2 | - | TRBV7-2 | TRBD2
CASKVQGGNEAFF | TGTGCCAGTAAGGTGCAGGGAGGAAACGAAGCTTTCTTT | TRBJ1-1 | - | TRBV19 | -
CASSVVGSPPETQYF | TGTGCCAGCAGCGTAGTGGGTAGCCCTCCAGAGACCCAGTACTTC | TRBJ2-5 | - | TRBV9 | -
CASSLASDTQYF | TGTGCCAGCAGCTTGGCCTCGGATACGCAGTATTTT | TRBJ2-3 | - | TRBV5-4 | -
CASSLTGTYEQYF | TGTGCCAGCAGTTTGACAGGCACCTACGAGCAGTACTTC | TRBJ2-7 | - | TRBV6-2/TRBV6-3 | -
CASSLVGGNTEAFF | TGTGCCAGCAGCCTAGTAGGAGGGAACACTGAAGCTTTCTTT | TRBJ1-1 | - | TRBV11-2 | -
CASSLSGAGAKNIQYF | TGTGCCAGCAGTTTATCAGGGGCGGGGGCCAAAAACATTCAGTACTTC | TRBJ2-4 | - | TRBV27 | -
CASGLLAGVTGELFF | TGTGCTAGTGGTTTGCTAGCGGGAGTTACCGGGGAGCTGTTTTTT | TRBJ2-2 | - | TRBV12-5 | TRBD2
CASSLYGAGYTF | TGTGCCAGCAGTTTATATGGGGCTGGCTACACCTTC | TRBJ1-2 | - | TRBV28 | -
CATSRHLSGTSNEQFF | TGTGCCACCAGCAGACACCTATCCGGGACTAGCAATGAGCAGTTCTTC | TRBJ2-1 | - | TRBV15 | TRBD2
CATAGRDSNQPQHF | TGTGCCACCGCGGGCCGTGACAGCAATCAGCCCCAGCATTTT | TRBJ1-5 | few | TRBV19 | -
CASSLDPGAHYGYTF | TGTGCCAGCAGCTTAGATCCAGGGGCACACTATGGCTACACCTTC | TRBJ1-2 | few | TRBV11-2 | -
CASSLAQGTNEKLFF | TGTGCCAGCAGCTTAGCTCAGGGGACTAATGAAAAACTGTTTTTT | TRBJ1-4 | - | TRBV7-2 | -
CAISAGEDTGELFF | TGTGCCATCAGTGCGGGGGAGGACACCGGGGAGCTGTTTTTT | TRBJ2-2 | - | TRBV10-3 | -
CASSRDRGTDTQYF | TGTGCCAGCAGCCGGGACAGAGGCACAGATACGCAGTATTTT | TRBJ2-3 | once | TRBV4-2 | TRBD1
CASSLLAGGPRSYNEQFF | TGTGCCAGCAGCCTACTAGCGGGGGGGCCTCGCTCCTACAATGAGCAGTTCTTC | TRBJ2-1 | - | TRBV7-9 | TRBD2
CASSQVRQGVGSQYF | TGTGCCAGCAGCCAAGTCCGGCAGGGGGTTGGCTCCCAGTACTTC | TRBJ2-5 | few | TRBV3-1/TRBV3-2 | TRBD1
CASSPILRTGDNQPQHF | TGTGCCAGCTCCCCTATTCTGAGGACAGGGGATAATCAGCCCCAGCATTTT | TRBJ1-5 | - | TRBV18 | TRBD1
CASSSLGHSSYEQYF | TGTGCCAGCAGCTCCCTCGGCCACAGCTCCTACGAGCAGTACTTC | TRBJ2-7 | - | TRBV5-4 | -
CATSRGTGLSDEQYF | TGTGCCACCAGCAGAGGGACAGGGTTAAGTGACGAGCAGTACTTC | TRBJ2-7 | - | TRBV15 | TRBD1
CASSPGQGASNEQFF | TGTGCCAGCAGTCCCGGACAGGGGGCAAGCAATGAGCAGTTCTTC | TRBJ2-1 | - | TRBV28 | TRBD1
CASSSNPTDNTGELFF | TGTGCCAGCAGCTCGAACCCGACCGATAACACCGGGGAGCTGTTTTTT | TRBJ2-2 | - | TRBV7-9 | -
CASSRARLVVDIQYF | TGTGCCAGCAGCCGGGCTCGGCTAGTGGTTGACATTCAGTACTTC | TRBJ2-4 | - | TRBV7-9 | -
CASSWGNYGYTF | TGTGCCAGCAGCTGGGGAAACTATGGCTACACCTTC | TRBJ1-2 | - | TRBV2 | -
CASQEGPDTGELFF | TGTGCCAGCCAGGAGGGGCCAGACACCGGGGAGCTGTTTTTT | TRBJ2-2 | - | TRBV6-4 | -
CSVGQGSTDTQYF | TGCAGCGTGGGACAGGGGAGCACAGATACGCAGTATTTT | TRBJ2-3 | - | TRBV29-1 | TRBD1